These 18 T cell receptor beta chains originate from one sample sequenced in a study of blood T cell repertoires in COVID-19. Only in-frame clones appear in the TCRdb table, and some are missing; sequencing was by immunoSEQ multiplex PCR. The sample gives tens of thousands of clones, 82% of which show up once; roughly 22% is in the top ten. The sample was peripheral blood. These receptors were obtained from a human donor in a cohort sampled during active COVID-19.

V is TRBV24-1 and J is TRBJ1-2; 7 positions match TRBD1. Looked up from germline, CDR1 is KGHDR and CDR2 is SFDVKD. The V segment lost 2 bases and the J segment 1 base; nucleotides outside the gene matches: 0. This CDR3 has 14 amino acids. This CDR3 reads CATSDWDSNYGYTF. CDR3 nucleotide sequence: TGTGCCACCAGTGATTGGGACAGTAACTATGGCTACACCTTC.

The V gene is TRBV7-2, the J gene TRBJ1-2, with D possibly matching TRBD1 (5 bases). CDR1 SGHTA and CDR2 FQGNSA come from the germline V gene. The CDR3 runs to 14 residues. V was cut by 1 base and J by 6 bases, with 12 bases left in between. CDR3: CASSLGGTSNGYTF. CDR3 DNA sequence: TGTGCCAGCAGCTTAGGAGGGACTTCAAATGGCTACACCTTC.

V usage is TRBV18 and J usage is TRBJ1-5; D is undetermined. Germline CDR1 reads KGHSH; CDR2 reads LQKENI. The CDR3 is 17 amino acids. V dropped 1 base and J dropped 0 bases, with 13 bases sitting between them. CDR3 DNA sequence: TGTGCCAGCTCACCACTCGACATTAGTTATAGCAATCAGCCCCAGCATTTT. It translates to CASSPLDISYSNQPQHF.

This chain uses TRBV18 with TRBJ2-5; D ambiguous. Trimming shortened V by 3 bases and J by 5 bases, and 7 bases separated the two germline ends. The CDR3 contains 12 residues. In germline, CDR1 is KGHSH, CDR2 LQKENI. The chain's CDR3 is CASSPFLETQYF. CDR3 nucleotides: TGTGCCAGCTCACCCTTTCTGGAGACCCAGTACTTC.

The chain links TRBV28 to TRBJ1-6, with D unresolved. The CDR3 is made up of 17 amino acids. The V and J ends lost 1 base and 1 base respectively, with 11 bases between them. The germline V gene encodes CDR1 MDHEN and CDR2 SYDVKM. The DNA for the CDR3 is TGTGCCAGCAGTTTATTCAGGCCCTTTTCCTATAATTCACCCCTCCACTTT. Translation gives CASSLFRPFSYNSPLHF.

V gene TRBV11-1 combines with J gene TRBJ2-3, with a possible D match to TRBD1 (6 bases). This CDR3 is 13 amino acids long. Looked up from germline, CDR1 is SGHAT and CDR2 is FQDESV (reference sequence). V was shortened by 5 bases and J by 6 bases, with 12 bases between the two germline ends. The CDR3 sequence is CASSISGEDTQYF. The CDR3 DNA sequence: TGTGCCAGCAGCATCTCAGGGGAGGATACGCAGTATTTT.

The rearrangement links TRBV5-1 to TRBJ2-2, with TRBD1 matching over 8 bases. The CDR3 covers 14 residues. V trimming: 1 base; J trimming: 4 bases; junction bases outside the gene matches: 0. Germline CDR1 reads SGHRS; CDR2 reads YFSETQ. CDR3 in amino acids: CASSLTGGTGELFF. The CDR3 DNA sequence: TGCGCCAGCAGCTTGACAGGGGGCACCGGGGAGCTGTTTTTT.

V gene TRBV12-2 combines with J gene TRBJ1-3; TRBD1 is taken as the D call from the table, unchecked against the DNA. TRBV12-2 is described as a pseudogene. The CDR3 totals 13 residues. The CDR3 coding sequence is TGTGCAAGTCGCTGGGGCCGCGAAAACACCATATATTTT. This sequence encodes CASRWGRENTIYF.

This chain links TRBV7-2 with TRBJ2-1, with D perhaps TRBD1 (7 bases). V shed 5 bases and J shed 4 bases, with 15 bases lying between them. The germline V gene has CDR1 SGHTA and CDR2 FQGNSA. This CDR3 is 15 amino acids long. The CDR3 DNA is TGTGCCAGCAGCCTAGGAGGGGGCCAATACAATGAGCAGTTCTTC. Translating gives CASSLGGGQYNEQFF.

This rearrangement joins TRBV18 to TRBJ2-2, with 12 nucleotides matching TRBD2. The CDR3 is 16 amino acids. V gave up 4 bases and J gave up 1 base; unmatched junction bases: 1. Per germline, CDR1 KGHSH and CDR2 LQKENI. CDR3 coding DNA: TGTGCCAGCTCACTGGGACTAGCGGGGAACACCGGGGAGCTGTTTTTT. Translating it yields CASSLGLAGNTGELFF.

This clone showed up just a few times. The chain uses TRBV5-1 and TRBJ2-2, with D possibly TRBD2 on 6 matching bases. Germline CDR1 and CDR2: SGHRS and YFSETQ. The CDR3 totals 15 residues. Trimming pared 0 bases from V and 1 base from J, leaving 7 bases between. This chain's CDR3 is CASSLDGGNTGELFF. CDR3 in DNA: TGCGCCAGCAGCTTGGACGGGGGGAACACCGGGGAGCTGTTTTTT.

The chain links TRBV5-5 to TRBJ1-2; D is possibly TRBD1 (5 bases). Germline CDR1 SGHKS, CDR2 YYEKEE (reference sequence). The ends were cut back, 0 bases at V and 7 bases at J, with 10 bases in the middle. The CDR3 runs 13 residues. The CDR3 DNA sequence: TGTGCCAGCAGCTTGGTTATACAGGCTGGCTACACCTTC. Its protein product is CASSLVIQAGYTF. The entire variable domain, with the rest obtained from reference TRBV5-5 and TRBJ1-2, is as follows: DAGVTQSPTHLIKTRGQQVTLRCSPISGHKSVSWYQQVLGQGPQFIFQYYEKEERGRGNFPDRFSARQFPNYSSELNVNALLLGDSALYLCASSLVIQAGYTFGSGTRLTVV.

The chain is built from TRBV28 and TRBJ2-3; no firm D call. CDR3 length: 16 residues. Germline V gene data show CDR1 as MDHEN and CDR2 as SYDVKM. V was trimmed by 2 bases and J by 3 bases, leaving 15 bases between them. The CDR3 coding sequence is TGTGCCAGCAGTTTAATGTTCCGGATCAGGACAGATACGCAGTATTTT. Translating gives CASSLMFRIRTDTQYF.

This clone was seen a few times. The rearrangement uses TRBV7-6 and TRBJ2-1, with 7 nucleotides matching TRBD1. The germline V gene encodes CDR1 SGHVS and CDR2 FNYEAQ. The CDR3 is 15 residues long. The J segment lost 2 bases and the V segment lost 2 bases, leaving 3 bases of the junction unmatched. This CDR3 reads CASSLRDSTYNEQFF. CDR3 nucleotide sequence: TGTGCCAGCAGCTTAAGGGACAGTACCTACAATGAGCAGTTCTTC.

This chain links TRBV29-1 with TRBJ2-7; possibly TRBD2 for D (6 bases). This CDR3 region has 13 residues. V was clipped by 3 bases and J by 4 bases, with 13 bases between them. Germline CDR1 reads SQVTM; CDR2 reads ANQGSEA. This CDR3 is CSVDGGDPYEQYF. CDR3 nucleotide sequence: TGCAGCGTTGATGGCGGGGATCCTTACGAGCAGTACTTC.

This clone has more than one count but fewer than ten. This chain uses TRBV5-1 with TRBJ2-2; TRBD1 aligns across 9 bases. CDR3 length: 15 amino acids. Losses at the gene ends were 4 bases for V and 3 bases for J; bases not matched to a gene: 4. The germline CDR1 and CDR2 sequences are SGHRS and YFSETQ. The CDR3 coding sequence is TGCGCCAGCAGCAAACGACAGGGGGACACCGGGGAGCTGTTTTTT. This gives the protein CASSKRQGDTGELFF.

The V call is TRBV27, the J call TRBJ2-7; 9 bases agree with TRBD1. The CDR3 extends over 15 amino acids. Germline V gene lookup returns CDR1 MNHEY and CDR2 SMNVEV (reference sequence). With V trimmed by 5 bases and J by 2 bases, 7 bases remained unmatched. The chain's CDR3 is CASSTRDRATYEQYF. The CDR3 DNA is TGTGCCAGCAGTACCCGGGACAGGGCGACCTACGAGCAGTACTTC.

This clone occurred a few times. J is TRBJ2-1 and V is TRBV7-8; 8 bases are a match to TRBD1. The length of the CDR3 is 13 residues. The ends lost 4 bases at V and 7 bases at J; junction bases unmatched: 3. The germline V gene has CDR1 SGHVS and CDR2 FQNEAQ. The CDR3 reads CASSSQGANEQFF. In DNA form, the CDR3 reads TGTGCCAGCAGCTCCCAGGGGGCGAATGAGCAGTTCTTC.